The sequence of this T cell receptor beta chain was determined in a study of CD8+ T cells in alopecia areata. Study details: Treated patients were given 5 to 10 mg oral tofacitinib twice daily. Study observations and caveats: There were also resident alphabeta T cells of normal skin sequenced in scalp samples.

Lesional scalp punch biopsies and peripheral blood were collected from alopecia areata patients. This clone was counted between two and nine times. What it binds is unknown. The CDR3 consists of 13 residues. Trimming pared 2 bases from V and 5 bases from J, leaving 10 bases between. Looked up from germline, CDR1 is GTSNPN and CDR2 is SVGIG (reference sequence). TCR sequencing used cDNA made by reverse transcription of extracted RNA. Sequenced by immunoSEQ multiplex PCR; TCRdb stores in-frame clones only, minus some. The sample lists roughly 130,000 clones; roughly 54% were seen once. This TCR was sampled from a human donor with alopecia areata. Material: CD4+ T cells sorted from blood, obtained at week 0. The chain employs TRBV30 and TRBJ1-5; D call uncertain. The CDR3 bases are TGTGCCTGGAGTCGGAGGGATTATCAGCCCCAGCATTTT. Protein: CAWSRRDYQPQHF.